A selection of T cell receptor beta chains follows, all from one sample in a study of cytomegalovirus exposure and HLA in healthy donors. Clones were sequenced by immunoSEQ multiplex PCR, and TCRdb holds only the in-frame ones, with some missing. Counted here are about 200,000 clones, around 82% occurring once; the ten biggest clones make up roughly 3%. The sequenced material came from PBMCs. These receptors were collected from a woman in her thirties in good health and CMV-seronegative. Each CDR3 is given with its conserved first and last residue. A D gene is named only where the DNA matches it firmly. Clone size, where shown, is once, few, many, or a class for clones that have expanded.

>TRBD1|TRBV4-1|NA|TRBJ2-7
TGCGCCAGCAGCCAAGGCCTGGGACAGGGGGCGAACAACGAGCAGTACTTC
CASSQGLGQGANNEQYF
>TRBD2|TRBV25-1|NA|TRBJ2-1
TGTGCCAGCAGTGAATATGGTAGCGGGAGGTACTTTCGGTTCTTC
CASSEYGSGRYFRFF
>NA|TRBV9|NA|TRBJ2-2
TGTGCCAGCAGCGCCGGCAGGGGCCTATCGACCGGGGAGCTGTTTTTT
CASSAGRGLSTGELFF
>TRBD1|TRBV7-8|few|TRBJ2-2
TGTGCCAGCACCGACAGGGGCACCGGGGAGCTGTTTTTT
CASTDRGTGELFF
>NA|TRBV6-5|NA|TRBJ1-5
TGTGCCAGCAGTTTACGAATAGGGGTAAGCAATCAGCCCCAGCATTTT
CASSLRIGVSNQPQHF
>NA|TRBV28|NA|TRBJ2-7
TGTGCCAGCAGTTTCTCCGGATTCGGCGGCTACGAGCAGTACTTC
CASSFSGFGGYEQYF
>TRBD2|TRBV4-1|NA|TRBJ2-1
TGTGCCAGCAGCCAAGATTTTCTAGCGGGGGGCGATGAGCAGTTCTTC
CASSQDFLAGGDEQFF
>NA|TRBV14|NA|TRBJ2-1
TGTGCCAGCAGCCAAGGCGGGACAGTGTCCTACTCCTACAATGAGCAGTTCTTC
CASSQGGTVSYSYNEQFF
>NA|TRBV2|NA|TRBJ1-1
TGTGCCAGCAGTACCCACAGGGAGGCTTTCTTT
CASSTHREAFF
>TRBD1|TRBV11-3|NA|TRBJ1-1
TGTGCCAGCAGCTTCAACAGGGGGACTGAAGCTTTCTTT
CASSFNRGTEAFF
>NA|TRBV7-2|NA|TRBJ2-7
TGTGCCAGCAGCTTAGGGGGCCACGAGCAGTACTTC
CASSLGGHEQYF
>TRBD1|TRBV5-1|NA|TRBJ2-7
TGCGCCAGCAGCTTTCAGGGGGCCTCCTACGAGCAGTACTTC
CASSFQGASYEQYF
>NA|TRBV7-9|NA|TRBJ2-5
TGTGCCAGCAGCTTCCCCTTTTTGACAGGCTTGGAACAAGAGGCCCAGTACTTC
CASSFPFLTGLEQEAQYF
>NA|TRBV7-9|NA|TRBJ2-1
TGTGCCAGCAGCCGCCGGGACTCGACCTACCGCAATGAGCAGTTCTTC
CASSRRDSTYRNEQFF
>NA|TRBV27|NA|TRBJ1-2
TGTGCCAGCAGTCTCTCAGGCGGGGGCGGCTACACCTTC
CASSLSGGGGYTF
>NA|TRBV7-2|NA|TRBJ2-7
TGTGCCAGCAGACCAGGGTTGGCCTCGATCGAGCAGTACTTC
CASRPGLASIEQYF
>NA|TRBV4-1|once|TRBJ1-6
TGCGCCAGCACCATGCGGGAAGGGGATAATTCACCCCTCCACTTT
CASTMREGDNSPLHF
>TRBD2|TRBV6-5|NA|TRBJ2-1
TGTGCCAGCAGCAAACTAGCGGGCAATGAGCAGTTCTTC
CASSKLAGNEQFF